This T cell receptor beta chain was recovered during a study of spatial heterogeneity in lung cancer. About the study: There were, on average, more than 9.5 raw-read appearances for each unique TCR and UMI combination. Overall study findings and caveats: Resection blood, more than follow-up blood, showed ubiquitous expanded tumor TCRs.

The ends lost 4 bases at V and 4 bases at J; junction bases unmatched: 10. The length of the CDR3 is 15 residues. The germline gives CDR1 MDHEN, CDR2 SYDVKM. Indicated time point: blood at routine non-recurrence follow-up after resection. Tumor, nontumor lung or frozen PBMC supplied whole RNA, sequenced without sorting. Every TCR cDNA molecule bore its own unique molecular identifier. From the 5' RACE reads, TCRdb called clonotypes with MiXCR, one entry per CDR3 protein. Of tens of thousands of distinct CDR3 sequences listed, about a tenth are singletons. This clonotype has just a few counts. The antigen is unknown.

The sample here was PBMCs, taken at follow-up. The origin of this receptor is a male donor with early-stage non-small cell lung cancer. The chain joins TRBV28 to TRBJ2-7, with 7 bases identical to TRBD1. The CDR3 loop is CASSSPRDSLYEQYF. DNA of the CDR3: TGTGCCAGCAGTTCACCCAGGGACAGCCTATACGAGCAGTACTTC.